Presented here are 32 T cell receptor beta chains from one specimen sequenced in a study of cytomegalovirus exposure and HLA in healthy donors. The PCR made use of 60 Vbeta and 13 Jbeta primers. Clones were sequenced by immunoSEQ multiplex PCR, and TCRdb holds only the in-frame ones, with some missing. The sample contains about 130,000 clones, around 70% of which appear only once. The sequencing sample was made of PBMCs. These receptors all come from a man between 25 and 39 years old in good health and CMV-seropositive.

This rearrangement joins TRBV5-6 to TRBJ1-1; D gene uncertain. In germline, CDR1 is SGHDT, CDR2 YYEEEE. This CDR3 region has 14 residues. V shed 5 bases and J shed 2 bases, with 13 bases lying between them. CDR3 bases: TGTGCCAGCAGAGTTTGGGGAGATAACACTGAAGCTTTCTTT. Protein: CASRVWGDNTEAFF.

This clone was found once. The gene calls are TRBV7-9 and TRBJ2-1; no clear D. The V end lost 10 bases, the J end lost 3 bases, and 7 bases lay between the germline ends. This CDR3 comprises 11 residues. CDR1 is SEHNR, CDR2 FQNEAQ, per germline (reference sequence). CDR3 loop: CAITDYNEQFF. CDR3 bases: TGTGCCATCACAGACTACAATGAGCAGTTCTTC.

The rearrangement joins TRBV5-6 to TRBJ2-3; TRBD2 might be the D (5 bases). The CDR3 extends over 16 amino acids. The germline gives CDR1 SGHDT, CDR2 YYEEEE. V gave up 3 bases and J gave up 2 bases, with 16 bases separating them. CDR3 sequence reads: CASSSGLYWATDTQYF. CDR3 nucleotides: TGTGCCAGCAGCTCCGGACTCTACTGGGCCACAGATACGCAGTATTTT.

The rearrangement uses TRBV28 and TRBJ1-2; TRBD1 agrees at 9 bases. The CDR3 totals 15 residues. The V gene end was trimmed by 6 bases and the J gene end by 7 bases; junction bases not matched to a gene: 12. Per the germline V gene, CDR1 is MDHEN and CDR2 is SYDVKM. The chain's CDR3 is CASRLTGTGKSGYTF. CDR3 bases: TGTGCCAGCAGACTAACCGGGACAGGGAAGTCTGGCTACACCTTC.

This rearrangement joins TRBV19 to TRBJ2-5, with D possibly being TRBD1 (5 bases). CDR3 length: 13 residues. Trimming cost V 8 bases and J 5 bases, with 15 bases left between them. Germline loops: CDR1 LNHDA, CDR2 SQIVND (reference sequence). The CDR3 spells CASQRGQEETQYF. DNA of the CDR3: TGTGCCAGTCAAAGGGGTCAGGAGGAGACCCAGTACTTC. Full variable domain (missing parts from reference TRBV19 and TRBJ2-5): DGGITQSPKYLFRKEGQNVTLSCEQNLNHDAMYWYRQDPGQGLRLIYYSQIVNDFQKGDIAEGYSVSREKKESFPLTVTSAQKNPTAFYLCASQRGQEETQYFGPGTRLLVL.

In its sample, this clone was seen a few times. J is TRBJ2-7 and V is TRBV4-2; 8 nucleotides match TRBD2. V shed 6 bases and J 0 bases; nucleotides not matched to a gene: 10. The CDR3 is 16 amino acids. The germline gives CDR1 LGHNA, CDR2 YNFKEQ. CDR3 amino acids: CASSYRPLADSYEQYF. CDR3 DNA: TGTGCCAGCAGTTACAGACCACTAGCGGACTCCTACGAGCAGTACTTC.

The rearrangement links TRBV4-1 to TRBJ2-7; 12 bases map to TRBD1. Looked up from germline, CDR1 is MGHRA and CDR2 is YSYEKL. V shed 3 bases and J 5 bases; nucleotides not matched to a gene: 8. The CDR3 loop spans 16 amino acids. Written as DNA, the CDR3 is TGCGCCAGCAGCCACGGAACCGGGACAGGGGGCAACGAGCAGTACTTC. It yields the protein CASSHGTGTGGNEQYF.

This chain uses TRBV29-1 with TRBJ2-4; TRBD2 might be the D (5 bases). In germline, CDR1 is SQVTM, CDR2 ANQGSEA. Between the trimmed V and J ends, which lost 8 bases and 9 bases, there was a span of 14 bases. The CDR3 consists of 11 residues. CDR3: CSSAEGGIQYF. CDR3 nucleotides: TGCAGCTCTGCCGAGGGTGGCATTCAGTACTTC.

The chain employs TRBV6-1 and TRBJ1-5; 11 bases are a match to TRBD1. CDR1 is MNHNS and CDR2 is SASEGT in the germline V gene. This CDR3 is built from 16 residues. After removal of 2 bases from V and 5 bases from J, the junction contained 5 bases not matched to a gene. The chain's CDR3 is CASSETRTGGDQPQHF. The CDR3 region has the DNA TGTGCCAGCAGTGAAACCCGGACAGGGGGCGATCAGCCCCAGCATTTT.

In its sample, this clone was seen a few times. The gene calls are TRBV14 and TRBJ2-1; 10 bases are shared with TRBD2. In germline, CDR1 is SGHDN, CDR2 FVKESK. The V segment lost 2 bases and the J segment 0 bases; nucleotides outside the gene matches: 1. The CDR3 length is 16 residues. The CDR3 here is CASSQSSGSSYNEQFF. In nucleotides, the CDR3 is TGTGCCAGCAGCCAATCTAGCGGGAGCTCCTACAATGAGCAGTTCTTC. Drawing the rest from reference TRBV14 and TRBJ2-1, the complete variable domain is EAGVTQFPSHSVIEKGQTVTLRCDPISGHDNLYWYRRVMGKEIKFLLHFVKESKQDESGMPNNRFLAERTGGTYSTLKVQPAELEDSGVYFCASSQSSGSSYNEQFFGPGTRLTVL.

This clone occurred a few times. The chain joins TRBV6-5 to TRBJ2-7; tentative D call: TRBD1 (6 bases). CDR3 length: 15 amino acids. The V and J ends lost 6 bases and 1 base respectively, with 16 bases between them. Germline CDR1 reads MNHEY; CDR2 reads SVGAGI. The CDR3 bases are TGTGCCAGCAGACAGAGTTCCGGGACATCCTACGAGCAGTACTTC. It encodes CASRQSSGTSYEQYF.

This chain connects TRBV15 to TRBJ2-2; weak D call: TRBD1 (5 bases). CDR1 is LNHNV and CDR2 is YYDKDF in the germline V gene (reference sequence). The CDR3 spans 12 residues. Between the trimmed V and J ends, which lost 3 bases and 6 bases, there was a span of 5 bases. For the CDR3, the DNA is TGTGCCACCAGCAGCAGGGCCGGGGAGCTGTTTTTT. Its translation is CATSSRAGELFF.

V gene TRBV6-5 combines with J gene TRBJ1-1; 9 bases map to TRBD1. There are 13 residues in the CDR3. V gave up 6 bases and J gave up 10 bases; unmatched junction bases: 9. Germline V CDR1 and CDR2: MNHEY, SVGAGI. As DNA, the CDR3 is TGTGCCAGCAGACCACCGGGACAGGGCGCAGCTTTCTTT. This sequence encodes CASRPPGQGAAFF.

The chain carries TRBV4-1 and TRBJ2-2; 12 bases are a match to TRBD2. The germline gives CDR1 MGHRA, CDR2 YSYEKL. Unmatched junction bases numbered 4, after V lost 3 bases and J lost 5 bases. The CDR3 is 16 residues long. CDR3 sequence (DNA): TGCGCCAGCAGCCAGACACTAGCGGGGGGAACCGGGGAGCTGTTTTTT. Translated, it gives CASSQTLAGGTGELFF.

The chain combines TRBV25-1 with TRBJ2-5, with no clear D. The J call may be in error: the DNA end matches TRBJ2-7 better. CDR3 size: 13 residues. CDR1 MGHDK and CDR2 SYGVNS come from the germline V gene. The CDR3 loop reads CASSEYGRSEQYF. The CDR3 region has the DNA TGTGCCAGCAGTGAATATGGTAGAAGCGAGCAGTACTTC.

The CDR3 spells CASSLAGSVAGELFF. The CDR3 DNA reads as TGTGCCAGCAGCTTAGCGGGAAGTGTCGCCGGGGAGCTGTTTTTT. The chain employs TRBV7-3 and TRBJ2-2; weak D call: TRBD2 (6 bases). This CDR3 has 15 amino acids. Germline lookup yields CDR1 SGHTA and CDR2 FQGTGA. V lost 2 bases, J lost 6 bases, and 13 bases lay in between.

The gene calls are TRBV27 and TRBJ2-3; TRBD2 matches 10 bases. The trim removed 6 bases at V and 1 base at J, leaving 16 bases unmatched. CDR3 length equals 19 residues. CDR1 MNHEY and CDR2 SMNVEV come from the germline V gene (reference sequence). The CDR3 region is CASSPRPSGRASGTDTQYF. In nucleotides, the CDR3 is TGTGCCAGCAGCCCGAGGCCCAGCGGGAGGGCCAGTGGCACAGATACGCAGTATTTT.

This clone came up a few times. The V gene is TRBV10-3, the J gene TRBJ1-3; D might be TRBD1 (6 bases). The CDR3 contains 14 residues. The ends were cut back, 6 bases at V and 9 bases at J, with 18 bases in the middle. The germline V gene encodes CDR1 ENHRY and CDR2 SYGVKD. CDR3 sequence (DNA): TGTGCCATCAGCCGGGACAAGACCCGATCCACCATATATTTT. Protein sequence: CAISRDKTRSTIYF.

The chain has TRBV5-1 and TRBJ1-5; tentative D call: TRBD1 (5 bases). CDR1 and CDR2 from the germline V gene are SGHRS and YFSETQ. The CDR3 loop spans 15 amino acids. V was pared by 0 bases and J by 5 bases, with 12 bases between. As DNA, the CDR3 is TGCGCCAGCAGCTTGGCCGGACAAATCCATCAGCCCCAGCATTTT. It yields the protein CASSLAGQIHQPQHF.

The J gene is TRBJ2-7, the V gene TRBV28; TRBD1 aligns across 7 bases. The CDR3 runs 15 residues. The V segment lost 2 bases and the J segment 6 bases; nucleotides outside the gene matches: 10. Germline V gives CDR1 MDHEN, CDR2 SYDVKM. The CDR3 spells CASSLGQALSGEQYF. The CDR3 DNA reads TGTGCCAGCAGTTTAGGACAGGCGCTATCCGGCGAGCAGTACTTC.

The V gene is TRBV18, the J gene TRBJ2-1; D ambiguous. The germline V and J ends were trimmed by 1 base and 0 bases, with 7 bases remaining between them. The CDR3 length is 15 residues. CDR1 KGHSH and CDR2 LQKENI come from the germline V gene. The CDR3 bases are TGTGCCAGCTCACCACAGAGTAGCTCCTACAATGAGCAGTTCTTC. It translates to CASSPQSSSYNEQFF.

The chain recombines TRBV30 with TRBJ2-1; no reliable D call. The CDR3 spans 12 residues. V lost 2 bases and J 9 bases, leaving 11 bases between the germline ends. Germline CDR1 GTSNPN, CDR2 SVGIG (reference sequence). CDR3 protein: CAWSPRGREQFF. The CDR3 coding sequence is TGTGCCTGGAGTCCCCGTGGGCGTGAGCAGTTCTTC. The full variable domain, completed using reference TRBV30 and TRBJ2-1, is SQTIHQWPATLVQPVGSPLSLECTVEGTSNPNLYWYRQAAGRGLQLLFYSVGIGQISSEVPQNLSASRPQDRQFILSSKKLLLSDSGFYLCAWSPRGREQFFGPGTRLTVL.

The chain combines TRBV5-4 with TRBJ2-7, with 12 positions matching TRBD2. V was clipped by 4 bases and J by 2 bases; unmatched bases: 4. The CDR3 length is 15 residues. Germline V CDR1 and CDR2: SGHNT, YYREEE (reference sequence). The DNA for the CDR3 is TGTGCCAGCAGCGCGGGACTAGCGGGTACCTACGAGCAGTACTTC. Residues: CASSAGLAGTYEQYF.

The chain recombines TRBV5-4 with TRBJ1-1; a possible D gene is TRBD1 (5 bases). V was cut by 2 bases and J by 3 bases, with 14 bases left in between. The CDR3 loop spans 15 amino acids. The germline V gene has CDR1 SGHNT and CDR2 YYREEE (reference sequence). The CDR3 DNA is TGTGCCAGCAGCTTACTCCGGGGGGGAGACACTGAAGCTTTCTTT. Its protein is CASSLLRGGDTEAFF.

This clone was recorded a few times. V usage is TRBV10-3 and J usage is TRBJ2-3; 11 bases align to TRBD2. Losses at the gene ends were 6 bases for V and 4 bases for J; bases not matched to a gene: 3. The CDR3 covers 14 residues. Germline V gene lookup returns CDR1 ENHRY and CDR2 SYGVKD. The CDR3 DNA follows: TGTGCCATCAGGCCGGGACTAGCGGCAGATACGCAGTATTTT. Amino acid sequence: CAIRPGLAADTQYF.

A remark on this clone: Other DNA sequences in the sample encode the same CDR3. V usage is TRBV12-2 and J usage is TRBJ1-1; the listed D gene, TRBD1, was not tested against the DNA. TRBV12-2 is described as a pseudogene. The CDR3 extends over 16 amino acids. This CDR3 is CASRLRTGPKLLEAFF. The CDR3 DNA reads as TGTGCAAGTCGCCTCCGGACAGGCCCAAAGCTCCTTGAAGCTTTCTTT.

This clone was observed a single time. The chain carries TRBV9 and TRBJ2-7; D is uncertain. There are 15 residues in the CDR3. V was clipped by 0 bases and J by 3 bases, with 13 bases between them. Germline CDR1 and CDR2: SGDLS and YYNGEE. The CDR3: CASSVGPRFHYEQYF. The CDR3, as DNA: TGTGCCAGCAGCGTAGGTCCCAGGTTCCACTACGAGCAGTACTTC.

The chain links TRBV19 to TRBJ1-5; 8 positions agree with TRBD1. CDR1 is LNHDA, CDR2 SQIVND, per germline (reference sequence). The CDR3 spans 16 residues. With 4 bases clipped from V and 7 bases from J, the junction kept 12 bases outside the gene matches. CDR3 protein: CASSKQGAAMGQPQHF. In nucleotides, the CDR3 is TGTGCCAGTAGTAAGCAGGGGGCCGCGATGGGGCAGCCCCAGCATTTT.

This clone appeared a single time. This chain uses TRBV4-2 with TRBJ2-7; D not certain. Germline-derived CDR1 and CDR2 are LGHNA and YNFKEQ. V lost 0 bases and J 2 bases, leaving 8 bases between the germline ends. This CDR3 has 14 amino acids. This CDR3 reads CASSQETEAYEQYF. The CDR3 nucleotides read TGTGCCAGCAGCCAAGAAACAGAAGCCTACGAGCAGTACTTC.

This rearrangement joins TRBV6-1 to TRBJ2-7; 8 positions match TRBD1. There are 15 residues in the CDR3. Germline CDR1 is MNHNS and CDR2 is SASEGT. J lost 6 bases, V lost 4 bases, and 11 bases had no gene match. CDR3 DNA: TGTGCCAGCAGTGTCGGGACAGGACGTCTAGGCGAGCAGTACTTC. Protein product: CASSVGTGRLGEQYF.

The genes are TRBV10-2 and TRBJ2-3; 8 bases are shared with TRBD1. Trimming removed 5 bases from V and 8 bases from J; junction bases left unmatched: 9. The V gene's germline CDR1 is WSHSY and CDR2 SAAADI. The CDR3 runs to 14 residues. CDR3 DNA sequence: TGCGCCAGCAGTCGGACAGGGTTCATTCGTACGCAGTATTTT. This codes for CASSRTGFIRTQYF.

CDR3 coding DNA: TGCGCCAGCAGCCAAGTACTATTTGCCTACAATGAGCAGTTCTTC. Its translation is CASSQVLFAYNEQFF. The V and J genes are TRBV4-3 and TRBJ2-1, with unresolved D. This CDR3 comprises 15 residues. V lost 1 base and J lost 2, with 9 bases in between. Germline-derived CDR1 and CDR2 are LGHNA and YSLEER.